The 18 T cell receptor beta chains given below trace back to one sample, sequenced in a study of T cells expressing NK-cell markers. No DNA is given; TCRdb re-called the 5' RACE reads and lists each CDR3 protein once. The sample includes about 380,000 distinct CDR3 sequences. The sequenced sample consisted of blood T cells: a sorted CD56 or NKG2C T cell subset, CD4+ or CD8+ T cells, or bulk PBMC T cells (not recorded which). The receptors were gathered from a man aged 18 to 70 in good health.

The chain employs TRBV12-3 or TRBV12-4 and TRBJ2-7; TCRdb calls TRBD2, which cannot be checked without DNA. This CDR3 has 14 residues. The CDR3 protein is CASSFGGGAYEQYF.

The rearrangement uses TRBV3-1 and TRBJ2-5; absent DNA, TCRdb's TRBD2 call cannot be checked. The CDR3 contains 13 residues. The V gene's germline CDR1 is LGHDT and CDR2 YNNKEL (reference sequence). This CDR3 is CASSGSGEETQYF.

This chain joins TRBV5-1 and TRBJ1-2; TCRdb outputs TRBD1, but without DNA this stays unchecked. CDR1 SGHRS and CDR2 YFSETQ come from the germline V gene. This CDR3 is 16 amino acids long. CDR3 loop: CASSLDLGTGLSGYTF.

V usage is TRBV12-3 or TRBV12-4 and J usage is TRBJ2-3; TCRdb's D call of TRBD1 is untestable without DNA. CDR3 size: 15 residues. The CDR3 protein is CASSLGRDGTDTQYF.

This chain uses TRBV20-1 with TRBJ2-3; the D call of TRBD1 rests on TCRdb alone, since no DNA is present to check it. The CDR3 has 14 residues. The germline V gene encodes CDR1 DFQATT and CDR2 SNEGSKA (reference sequence). Here the CDR3 reads CSVTQDRSTDTQYF.

The rearrangement uses TRBV29-1 and TRBJ2-5. From germline, CDR1 is SQVTM and CDR2 ANQGSEA. The CDR3 has 11 amino acids. The CDR3 spells CSVVGVGTQYF.

The chain couples TRBV6-6 to TRBJ2-3; the TCRdb D gene call, TRBD2, has no DNA to confirm it. Germline V gene sequence: CDR1 MNHNY, CDR2 SVGAGI (reference sequence). CDR3 length: 13 amino acids. CDR3 residues: CASTLGAHFTQYF.

This rearrangement joins TRBV29-1 to TRBJ2-1; TCRdb designates TRBD1, a call that cannot be tested without DNA. The CDR3 covers 17 residues. Germline V gene data show CDR1 as SQVTM and CDR2 as ANQGSEA. The CDR3 spells CSVEPGAGDGSYNEQFF.

This chain joins TRBV14 and TRBJ2-2. The V gene's germline CDR1 is SGHDN and CDR2 FVKESK. This CDR3 is built from 13 residues. CDR3: CASSQELTGELFF.

This chain joins TRBV11-1 and TRBJ2-1; TCRdb's D gene call, TRBD1, goes unchecked for lack of DNA. The CDR3 runs to 19 residues. Germline CDR1 is SGHAT and CDR2 is FQDESV (reference sequence). CDR3 residues: CASSSLMLAGGSSYNEQFF.

CDR3 region: CASPKMGPNTGELFF. The V call is TRBV7-9, the J call TRBJ2-2. Germline CDR1 reads SEHNR; CDR2 reads FQNEAQ (reference sequence). The CDR3 extends over 15 amino acids.

This sequence joins TRBV28 and TRBJ1-5; no DNA is available, so the TRBD1 call from TCRdb remains unchecked. Germline CDR1 reads MDHEN; CDR2 reads SYDVKM. The CDR3 consists of 14 residues. CDR3 amino acids: CASSLAGSLVAQHF.

V and J are TRBV7-2 and TRBJ1-1; without DNA, the TCRdb call of TRBD1 cannot be checked. Per germline, CDR1 SGHTA and CDR2 FQGNSA. The CDR3 is made up of 16 amino acids. The CDR3 region is CASSLDRVGRNTEAFF.

Here the CDR3 reads CASSGDTWTGELFF. The gene calls are TRBV7-8 and TRBJ2-2; the D call from TCRdb, TRBD1, cannot be confirmed without DNA. Germline lookup yields CDR1 SGHVS and CDR2 FQNEAQ. The CDR3 loop spans 14 amino acids.

The chain recombines TRBV6-2 or TRBV6-3 with TRBJ2-3; TCRdb selects TRBD1, and the lack of DNA leaves this call unchecked. This CDR3 spans 15 amino acids. Germline V gives CDR1 MNHEY, CDR2 SVGEGT. The CDR3 sequence is CASSNSGSLADTQYF.

The J gene is TRBJ2-3, the V gene TRBV7-9; without DNA, the TCRdb call of TRBD2 cannot be checked. The CDR3 has 15 amino acids. Germline CDR1 and CDR2: SEHNR and FQNEAQ (reference sequence). Here the CDR3 reads CASMMRLSSTDTQYF.

The chain combines TRBV5-1 with TRBJ2-7; TCRdb's D call of TRBD1 is untestable without DNA. Per the germline V gene, CDR1 is SGHRS and CDR2 is YFSETQ. This CDR3 comprises 15 residues. The CDR3 spells CASSTIPGQTYEQYF.

The chain uses TRBV16 and TRBJ1-2; TCRdb outputs TRBD1, but without DNA this stays unchecked. The CDR3 is made up of 14 amino acids. CDR1 KGHSY and CDR2 FQNENV come from the germline V gene. The CDR3 loop is CASSQVRGTSGYTF.